The 20 T cell receptor beta chains in this list originate from one sample, sequenced in a study of blood T cell repertoires in COVID-19. Clones were read by immunoSEQ multiplex PCR, and TCRdb kept only the in-frame ones, dropping some. The table includes roughly 130,000 clones, more than 75% detected once. Material for sequencing was peripheral blood. The receptors were sampled from a man aged 45-60 years with active COVID-19.

This clone has only one observation. This chain joins TRBV5-1 and TRBJ1-5, with 9 bases lining up with TRBD1. Trimming removed 4 bases from V and 7 bases from J; junction bases left unmatched: 6. This CDR3 has 14 amino acids. CDR1 SGHRS and CDR2 YFSETQ come from the germline V gene. The CDR3, as DNA: TGCGCCAGCAGCCAGGGACAGGGCGAACAGCCCCAGCATTTT. Its translation: CASSQGQGEQPQHF.

This clone was recorded only once. The V call is TRBV5-1, the J call TRBJ2-2; D might be TRBD2 (5 bases). The V end was cut by 6 bases, the J end by 1 base, with 10 bases between. The CDR3 sequence is 14 residues long. CDR1 and CDR2 (germline): SGHRS, YFSETQ. The CDR3 DNA reads as TGCGCCAGCAATCATGAGGGGAACACCGGGGAGCTGTTTTTT. Protein product: CASNHEGNTGELFF.

CDR3 region: CASSLSGTNTGELFF. The CDR3, as DNA: TGCGCCAGCAGCTTGTCAGGGACGAACACCGGGGAGCTGTTTTTT. V and J are TRBV5-1 and TRBJ2-2; maybe TRBD1 (5 bases). The CDR3 extends over 15 amino acids. V was cut by 1 base and J by 0 bases, with 7 bases left in between. The germline gives CDR1 SGHRS, CDR2 YFSETQ. The full variable domain, completed using reference TRBV5-1 and TRBJ2-2, is KAGVTQTPRYLIKTRGQQVTLSCSPISGHRSVSWYQQTPGQGLQFLFEYFSETQRNKGNFPGRFSGRQFSNSRSEMNVSTLELGDSALYLCASSLSGTNTGELFFGEGSRLTVL.

This chain connects TRBV9 to TRBJ2-7; TRBD1 matches 7 bases. CDR1 and CDR2 (germline): SGDLS, YYNGEE. Trimming took 0 bases from V and 6 from J; bases not matched to a gene: 9. CDR3 size: 15 residues. In nucleotides, the CDR3 is TGTGCCAGCAGCGTAGTTCCACAGGGGAACGCCGAGCAGTACTTC. Amino acid sequence: CASSVVPQGNAEQYF.

J is TRBJ2-1 and V is TRBV4-2, with 13 bases aligning to TRBD2. From germline, CDR1 is LGHNA and CDR2 YNFKEQ. Trimming took 1 base from V and 6 from J; bases not matched to a gene: 9. The CDR3 covers 18 residues. CDR3 amino acids: CASSQVALAGGQGNEQFF. DNA of the CDR3: TGTGCCAGCAGCCAAGTGGCACTAGCGGGGGGGCAAGGCAATGAGCAGTTCTTC.

The chain joins TRBV5-1 to TRBJ2-1, with TRBD2 matching 7 bases. Looked up from germline, CDR1 is SGHRS and CDR2 is YFSETQ. This CDR3 is built from 15 residues. The junction had 2 bases not matched to a gene; V was cut back by 0 bases and J by 2 bases. For the CDR3, the DNA is TGCGCCAGCAGCTTGGCTCTAGCGGCCTACAATGAGCAGTTCTTC. Translating gives CASSLALAAYNEQFF.

V and J are TRBV3-1 (or the pseudogene TRBV3-2) and TRBJ1-5; perhaps TRBD1 as D (5 bases). This CDR3 spans 14 amino acids. The V and J ends lost 2 bases and 7 bases respectively, with 12 bases between them. Germline V gene lookup returns CDR1 LGHDT and CDR2 YNNKEL (reference sequence). The CDR3 nucleotides are TGTGCCAGCAGCCAATACGACGGGGGGCAGCCCCAGCATTTT. This codes for CASSQYDGGQPQHF.

This chain links TRBV24-1 with TRBJ1-1, with a weak D call TRBD1 (6 bases). This CDR3 has 13 residues. Trimming shortened V by 9 bases and J by 8 bases, and 18 bases separated the two germline ends. Germline-derived CDR1 and CDR2 are KGHDR and SFDVKD. The CDR3 loop reads CATATPNTGEAFF. CDR3 nucleotides: TGTGCCACCGCCACTCCTAATACAGGGGAAGCTTTCTTT.

The V and J genes are TRBV5-1 and TRBJ2-7; 7 bases fit TRBD1. Losses at the gene ends were 2 bases for V and 6 bases for J; bases not matched to a gene: 2. Looked up from germline, CDR1 is SGHRS and CDR2 is YFSETQ. This CDR3 contains 12 residues. CDR3 DNA sequence: TGCGCCAGCAGCTTACAGGGGCGCGAGCAGTACTTC. It is translated as CASSLQGREQYF. The complete variable domain, with remaining parts taken from reference TRBV5-1 and TRBJ2-7, reads KAGVTQTPRYLIKTRGQQVTLSCSPISGHRSVSWYQQTPGQGLQFLFEYFSETQRNKGNFPGRFSGRQFSNSRSEMNVSTLELGDSALYLCASSLQGREQYFGPGTRLTVT.

This clone was seen a single time. This chain uses TRBV6-1 with TRBJ2-1, with 10 positions matching TRBD2. V lost 2 bases, J lost 1 base, and 5 bases stayed unmatched. The CDR3 extends over 17 amino acids. CDR1 is MNHNS, CDR2 SASEGT, per germline. The CDR3 reads CASSEMTSGSSYNEQFF. The CDR3 DNA sequence: TGTGCCAGCAGTGAAATGACTAGCGGGTCTTCCTACAATGAGCAGTTCTTC.

The chain has TRBV4-2 and TRBJ2-1; 11 positions agree with TRBD2. The V segment lost 0 bases and the J segment 2 bases; nucleotides outside the gene matches: 0. Per the germline V gene, CDR1 is LGHNA and CDR2 is YNFKEQ. This CDR3 spans 16 amino acids. CDR3 in amino acids: CASSQELAGAYNEQFF. Here the CDR3 DNA reads TGTGCCAGCAGCCAAGAACTAGCGGGGGCCTACAATGAGCAGTTCTTC.

Here the CDR3 reads CASSHPGGQETQYF. CDR3 coding DNA: TGTGCCAGCAGCCACCCCGGGGGCCAAGAGACCCAGTACTTC. The chain is built from TRBV3-1 (or the pseudogene TRBV3-2) and TRBJ2-5, with a possible D match to TRBD2 (6 bases). Germline CDR1 reads LGHDT; CDR2 reads YNNKEL (reference sequence). The CDR3 runs to 14 residues. V gave up 3 bases and J gave up 1 base, with 9 bases separating them.

As for this clone: The same CDR3 also results from other DNA sequences found in this sample. The chain combines TRBV6-5 with TRBJ2-7; TRBD1 aligns across 7 bases. The germline CDR1 and CDR2 sequences are MNHEY and SVGAGI. The trim removed 8 bases at V and 2 bases at J, leaving 3 bases unmatched. The CDR3 is 12 residues long. The chain's CDR3 is CASGRGPYEQYF. The CDR3 nucleotides read TGTGCCAGCGGTAGGGGGCCCTACGAGCAGTACTTC.

This clone was found once. V usage is TRBV6-5 and J usage is TRBJ2-3; TRBD1 matches at 9 bases. Germline CDR1 reads MNHEY; CDR2 reads SVGAGI. Trimming removed 6 bases from V and 1 base from J; junction bases left unmatched: 5. The CDR3 consists of 15 residues. The CDR3 is CASRNRGLGTDTQYF. The CDR3 bases are TGTGCCAGCAGAAACAGGGGGCTCGGCACAGATACGCAGTATTTT.

V usage is TRBV29-1 and J usage is TRBJ2-3; 8 nucleotides align to TRBD2. The CDR3 length is 13 residues. CDR1 is SQVTM, CDR2 ANQGSEA, per germline. With 8 bases clipped from V and 3 bases from J, the junction kept 7 bases outside the gene matches. CDR3 region: CSSGLAGTDTQYF. CDR3 DNA sequence: TGCAGCTCAGGACTAGCAGGGACAGATACGCAGTATTTT.

The rearrangement links TRBV2 to TRBJ2-3; TRBD2 is a possible D gene (6 bases). The germline gives CDR1 SNHLY, CDR2 FYNNEI. The CDR3 contains 13 residues. Trimming cost V 3 bases and J 7 bases, with 11 bases left between them. The CDR3 loop is CASSDSGGNTQYF. In DNA form, the CDR3 reads TGTGCCAGCAGTGATTCCGGGGGAAATACGCAGTATTTT. Variable domain in full (rest from reference TRBV2 and TRBJ2-3): EPEVTQTPSHQVTQMGQEVILRCVPISNHLYFYWYRQILGQKVEFLVSFYNNEISEKSEIFDDQFSVERPDGSNFTLKIRSTKLEDSAMYFCASSDSGGNTQYFGPGTRLTVL.

The chain employs TRBV2 and TRBJ1-5; no clear D. CDR3 length equals 13 residues. Germline CDR1 reads SNHLY; CDR2 reads FYNNEI. V lost 2 bases, J lost 0 bases, and 2 bases lay in between. The CDR3: CASSEHSNQPQHF. The CDR3 region has the DNA TGTGCCAGCAGTGAACATAGCAATCAGCCCCAGCATTTT.

As for this clone: The sample carries other DNA sequences with the same CDR3. V usage is TRBV7-7 and J usage is TRBJ2-3; 8 positions agree with TRBD2. Germline loops: CDR1 SSHAT, CDR2 FNYEAQ (reference sequence). With 5 bases clipped from V and 3 bases from J, the junction kept 7 bases outside the gene matches. The CDR3 is made up of 15 amino acids. The CDR3 DNA sequence: TGTGCCAGCAGCCCAGGACTAGCTAGGACAGATACGCAGTATTTT. Its translation: CASSPGLARTDTQYF.

The V gene is TRBV27, the J gene TRBJ1-2, with 7 bases fitting TRBD1. J lost 9 bases, V lost 5 bases, and 9 bases had no gene match. This CDR3 comprises 13 residues. CDR1 is MNHEY and CDR2 is SMNVEV in the germline V gene (reference sequence). CDR3 DNA sequence: TGTGCCAGCAGTAACGACAGGGCGGAAAGCTACACCTTC. It yields the protein CASSNDRAESYTF.

The chain recombines TRBV10-3 with TRBJ2-5; D may be TRBD1 (5 bases). Germline V gene sequence: CDR1 ENHRY, CDR2 SYGVKD. This CDR3 comprises 13 residues. V lost 2 bases to trimming and J lost 7 bases, with 11 bases between them. The CDR3 coding sequence is TGTGCCATCAGTGAGGACAGCTCCCGGACCCAGTACTTC. It codes for CAISEDSSRTQYF.